The following is a T cell receptor beta chain sequence with its context. This sample was included in a study of blood T cell repertoires in COVID-19. Study overall: COVID-19 samples collected from the United States, Italy and Spain covered acute and convalescent phases. Nucleic acid was either cDNA or gDNA, and it came from T cells, B-cell-depleted T cells, or PBMCs.

TCRdb keeps only in-frame clones here, not all; method: immunoSEQ multiplex PCR. The table includes approximately 240,000 clones, roughly four fifths detected once. Germline CDR1 is MNHEY and CDR2 is SVGAGI. CDR3 length: 14 amino acids. The ends were cut back, 11 bases at V and 5 bases at J, with 16 bases in the middle. Source material: peripheral blood. The receptor's source is a woman aged 30 to 39 who had recovered from COVID-19. This chain links TRBV6-5 with TRBJ1-6; D might be TRBD1 (5 bases). CDR3 nucleotide sequence: TGTGCCGACGGGGGGGGAGTAAATAATTCACCCCTCCACTTT. This sequence encodes CADGGGVNNSPLHF.